This T cell receptor (beta chain) is from a study of cytomegalovirus exposure and HLA in healthy donors. General study points: Links to common viral pathogens appeared, in a later analysis, for several of the most significant clusters.

Per germline, CDR1 SGHTA and CDR2 FQGTGA. Trimming at V came to 5 bases and at J to 7 bases, leaving 14 bases not matched to a gene. The CDR3 consists of 15 residues. This clone was picked up one time. Its specificity is not known. PCR amplification relied on 60 Vbeta primers (plus 13 Jbeta primers). Using immunoSEQ multiplex PCR, the repertoire was profiled, and TCRdb retains in-frame clones only, with some absent. This table holds 90,000 to 100,000 clones, 82% found once. The J gene is TRBJ2-7, the V gene TRBV7-3, with 7 bases identical to TRBD2. Sample: PBMCs. The origin of this receptor is a man over 45 in good health and CMV-seronegative. The CDR3 sequence is CASSPDNPREYEQYF. For the CDR3, the DNA is TGTGCCAGCAGCCCCGATAACCCGCGGGAGTATGAGCAGTACTTC.